The 5 T cell receptor beta chains below all came from one sample that was sequenced in a study of patients and donors after allogeneic stem cell transplantation. TCRdb reanalysed the RT-PCR reads using MiXCR and keeps one entry per CDR3 protein. The sample contains 200,000 to 250,000 distinct CDR3 sequences, 35% to 45% of which appear only once. Sequencing was done on a sample of blood, either unsorted or a sorted T cell fraction (not recorded which). Source of these receptors: a human donor who was either an allogeneic HSCT recipient or a stem cell or donor lymphocyte infusion donor (not recorded which). It is not recorded whose cells these are; they may come from a transplant donor.

This clonotype was seen more than once but under ten times. The chain carries TRBV28 and TRBJ1-2; D is uncertain. In germline, CDR1 is MDHEN, CDR2 SYDVKM. Trimming removed 2 bases from V and 6 bases from J, with 7 bases in between. The CDR3 covers 12 residues. This chain's CDR3 is CASSLQTNGYTF. CDR3 sequence (DNA): TGTGCCAGCAGTTTACAGACTAATGGCTACACCTTC.

This clonotype was seen more than once but under ten times. The chain combines TRBV12-3 or TRBV12-4 with TRBJ1-1, with a weak D call TRBD1 (6 bases). The CDR3 length is 16 residues. V lost 5 bases to trimming and J lost 1 base, with 17 bases between them. This chain's CDR3 is CASSPRQVFKNTEAFF. The CDR3 DNA is TGTGCCAGCAGTCCTCGACAGGTATTTAAGAACACTGAAGCTTTCTTT.

This chain uses TRBV20-1 with TRBJ1-1; a possible D gene is TRBD1 (6 bases). Trimming shortened V by 2 bases and J by 3 bases, and 10 bases separated the two germline ends. CDR3 size: 13 residues. CDR1 and CDR2 from the germline V gene are DFQATT and SNEGSKA (reference sequence). The CDR3 DNA reads TGCAGTGCTAGACCTCCAGGGGACACTGAAGCTTTCTTT. The encoded protein is CSARPPGDTEAFF.

The rearrangement joins TRBV27 to TRBJ2-3; the D is unclear. The germline V gene encodes CDR1 MNHEY and CDR2 SMNVEV (reference sequence). V lost 0 bases and J 5 bases, leaving 9 bases between the germline ends. The CDR3 is made up of 14 amino acids. Here the CDR3 DNA reads TGTGCCAGCAGTTTATCCCCCCTAAAAGATACGCAGTATTTT. Translated: CASSLSPLKDTQYF.

This clonotype has more than one count but fewer than ten. J is TRBJ1-6 and V is TRBV6-5; D possibly corresponds to TRBD1 (5 bases). Germline V gene data show CDR1 as MNHEY and CDR2 as SVGAGI. Trimming took off 6 bases at V and 9 bases at J, with 9 bases between the two ends. There are 12 residues in the CDR3. CDR3 protein: CASSGHFSPLHF. CDR3 coding DNA: TGTGCCAGCAGCGGACACTTTTCACCCCTCCACTTT.